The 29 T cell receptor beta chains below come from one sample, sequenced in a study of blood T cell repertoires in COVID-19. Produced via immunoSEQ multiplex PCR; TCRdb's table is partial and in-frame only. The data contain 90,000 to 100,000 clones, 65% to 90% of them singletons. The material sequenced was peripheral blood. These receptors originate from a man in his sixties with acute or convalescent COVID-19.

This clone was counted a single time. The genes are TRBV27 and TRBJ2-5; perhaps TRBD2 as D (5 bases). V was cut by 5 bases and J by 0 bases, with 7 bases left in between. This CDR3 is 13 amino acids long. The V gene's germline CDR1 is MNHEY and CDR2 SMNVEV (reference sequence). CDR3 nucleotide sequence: TGTGCCAGCAGTGAGCGGTACCAAGAGACCCAGTACTTC. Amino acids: CASSERYQETQYF.

The DNA of the CDR3 is TGTGCCAGCACTGAAAACGACAGGGGACTAGCCCCAGATACGCAGTATTTT. As protein: CASTENDRGLAPDTQYF. The V and J genes are TRBV6-7 and TRBJ2-3; D is possibly TRBD2 (9 bases). TRBV6-7 is sorted into the ORF group, with uncertain function. Trimming cost V 7 bases and J 4 bases, with 24 bases left between them. The CDR3 totals 17 residues.

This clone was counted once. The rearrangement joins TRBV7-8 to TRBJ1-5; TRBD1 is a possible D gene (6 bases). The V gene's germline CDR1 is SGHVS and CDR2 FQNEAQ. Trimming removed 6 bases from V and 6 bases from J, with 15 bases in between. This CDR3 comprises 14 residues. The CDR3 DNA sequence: TGTGCCAGCAGTCAAGGGGGGGGCCGTCAGCCCCAGCATTTT. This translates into CASSQGGGRQPQHF. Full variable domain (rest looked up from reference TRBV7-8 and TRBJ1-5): GAGVSQSPRYKVAKRGQDVALRCDPISGHVSLFWYQQALGQGPEFLTYFQNEAQLDKSGLPSDRFFAERPEGSVSTLKIQRTQQEDSAVYLCASSQGGGRQPQHFGDGTRLSIL.

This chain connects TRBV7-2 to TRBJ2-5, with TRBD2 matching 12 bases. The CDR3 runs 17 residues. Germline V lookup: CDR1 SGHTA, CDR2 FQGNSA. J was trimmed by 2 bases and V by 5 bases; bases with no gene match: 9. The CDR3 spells CASSPRTTSGGQETQYF. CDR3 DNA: TGTGCCAGCAGCCCCAGAACGACTAGCGGGGGTCAAGAGACCCAGTACTTC.

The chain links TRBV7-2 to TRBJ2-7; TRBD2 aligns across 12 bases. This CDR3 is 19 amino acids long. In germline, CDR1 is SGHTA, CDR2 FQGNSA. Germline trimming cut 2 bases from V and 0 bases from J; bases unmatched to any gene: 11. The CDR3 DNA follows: TGTGCCAGCAGCTTACGTATAAGACTAGCGGGGGTCATCTCCTACGAGCAGTACTTC. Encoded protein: CASSLRIRLAGVISYEQYF.

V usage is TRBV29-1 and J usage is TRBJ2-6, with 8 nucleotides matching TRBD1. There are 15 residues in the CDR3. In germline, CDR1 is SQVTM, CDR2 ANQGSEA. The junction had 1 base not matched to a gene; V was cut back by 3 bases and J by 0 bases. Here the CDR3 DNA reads TGCAGCGTTGATACAGGGGGCTCTGGGGCCAACGTCCTGACTTTC. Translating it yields CSVDTGGSGANVLTF.

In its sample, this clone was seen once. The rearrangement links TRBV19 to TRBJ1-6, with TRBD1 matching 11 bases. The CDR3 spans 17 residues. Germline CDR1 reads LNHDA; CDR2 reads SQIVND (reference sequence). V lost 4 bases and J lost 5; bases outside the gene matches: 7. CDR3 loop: CASSTRTGGADNSPLHF. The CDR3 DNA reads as TGTGCCAGTAGTACCCGGACAGGGGGCGCAGATAATTCACCCCTCCACTTT. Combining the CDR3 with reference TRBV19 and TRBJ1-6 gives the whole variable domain DGGITQSPKYLFRKEGQNVTLSCEQNLNHDAMYWYRQDPGQGLRLIYYSQIVNDFQKGDIAEGYSVSREKKESFPLTVTSAQKNPTAFYLCASSTRTGGADNSPLHFGNGTRLTVT.

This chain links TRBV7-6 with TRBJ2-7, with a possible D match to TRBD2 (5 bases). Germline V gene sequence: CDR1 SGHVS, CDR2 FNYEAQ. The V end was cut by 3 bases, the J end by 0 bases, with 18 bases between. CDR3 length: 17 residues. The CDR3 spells CASSFHRGRASSYEQYV. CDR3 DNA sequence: TGTGCCAGCAGCTTCCACCGAGGGCGGGCAAGCTCCTACGAGCAGTACGTC.

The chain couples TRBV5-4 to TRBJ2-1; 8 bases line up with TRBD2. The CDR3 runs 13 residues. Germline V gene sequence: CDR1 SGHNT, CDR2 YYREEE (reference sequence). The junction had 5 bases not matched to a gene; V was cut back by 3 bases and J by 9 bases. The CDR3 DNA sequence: TGTGCCAGCAGCTCGGGGGGGCCGAGTGAGCAGTTCTTC. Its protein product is CASSSGGPSEQFF. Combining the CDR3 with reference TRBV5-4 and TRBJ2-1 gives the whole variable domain ETGVTQSPTHLIKTRGQQVTLRCSSQSGHNTVSWYQQALGQGPQFIFQYYREEENGRGNFPPRFSGLQFPNYSSELNVNALELDDSALYLCASSSGGPSEQFFGPGTRLTVL.

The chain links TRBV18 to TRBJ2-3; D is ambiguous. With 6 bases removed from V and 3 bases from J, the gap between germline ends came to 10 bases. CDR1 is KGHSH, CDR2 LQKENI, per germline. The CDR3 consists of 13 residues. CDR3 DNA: TGTGCCAGCTCCCACGCGCAAACAGATACGCAGTATTTT. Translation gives CASSHAQTDTQYF.

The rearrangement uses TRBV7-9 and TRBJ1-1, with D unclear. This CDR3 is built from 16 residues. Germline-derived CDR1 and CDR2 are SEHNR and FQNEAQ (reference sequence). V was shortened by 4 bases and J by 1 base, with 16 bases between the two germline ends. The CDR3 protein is CASSSQTRTANTEAFF. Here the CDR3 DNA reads TGTGCCAGCAGCTCACAGACTAGGACGGCGAACACTGAAGCTTTCTTT. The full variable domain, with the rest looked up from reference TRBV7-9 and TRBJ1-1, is DTGVSQNPRHKITKRGQNVTFRCDPISEHNRLYWYRQTLGQGPEFLTYFQNEAQLEKSRLLSDRFSAERPKGSFSTLEIQRTEQGDSAMYLCASSSQTRTANTEAFFGQGTRLTVV.

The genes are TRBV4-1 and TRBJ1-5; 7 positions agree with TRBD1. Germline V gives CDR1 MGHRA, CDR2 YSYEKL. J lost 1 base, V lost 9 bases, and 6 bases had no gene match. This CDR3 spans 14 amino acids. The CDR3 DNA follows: TGCGCCAGTGGGCAGGGGGGCAGCAATCAGCCCCAGCATTTT. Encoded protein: CASGQGGSNQPQHF.

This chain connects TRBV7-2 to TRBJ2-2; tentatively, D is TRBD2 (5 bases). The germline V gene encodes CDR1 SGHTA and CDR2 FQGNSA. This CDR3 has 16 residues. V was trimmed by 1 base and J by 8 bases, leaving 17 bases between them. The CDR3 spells CASSLVRTLGVGELFF. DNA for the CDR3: TGTGCCAGCAGCTTAGTACGGACTTTGGGCGTGGGGGAGCTGTTTTTT. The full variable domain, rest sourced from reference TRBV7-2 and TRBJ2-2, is GAGVSQSPSNKVTEKGKDVELRCDPISGHTALYWYRQSLGQGLEFLIYFQGNSAPDKSGLPSDRFSAERTGGSVSTLTIQRTQQEDSAVYLCASSLVRTLGVGELFFGEGSRLTVL.

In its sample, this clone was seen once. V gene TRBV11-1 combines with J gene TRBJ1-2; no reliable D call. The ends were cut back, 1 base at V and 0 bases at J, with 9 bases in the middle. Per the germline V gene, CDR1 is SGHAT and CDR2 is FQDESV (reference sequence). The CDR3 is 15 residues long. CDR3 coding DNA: TGTGCCAGCAGCTTAGTCCCGGTTTCTAACTATGGCTACACCTTC. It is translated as CASSLVPVSNYGYTF.

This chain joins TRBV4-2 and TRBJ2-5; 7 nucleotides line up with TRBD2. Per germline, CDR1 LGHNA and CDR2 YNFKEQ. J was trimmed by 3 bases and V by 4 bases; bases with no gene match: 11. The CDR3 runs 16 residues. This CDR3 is CASSLHTSSGKETQYF. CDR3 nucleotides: TGTGCCAGCAGCCTCCACACCTCTAGCGGAAAAGAGACCCAGTACTTC.

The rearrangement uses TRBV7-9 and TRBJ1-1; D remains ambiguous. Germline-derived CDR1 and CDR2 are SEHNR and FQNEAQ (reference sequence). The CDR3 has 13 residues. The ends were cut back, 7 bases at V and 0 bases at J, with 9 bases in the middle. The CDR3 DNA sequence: TGTGCCAGCACCAAAAGCTTGAACACTGAAGCTTTCTTT. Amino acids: CASTKSLNTEAFF.

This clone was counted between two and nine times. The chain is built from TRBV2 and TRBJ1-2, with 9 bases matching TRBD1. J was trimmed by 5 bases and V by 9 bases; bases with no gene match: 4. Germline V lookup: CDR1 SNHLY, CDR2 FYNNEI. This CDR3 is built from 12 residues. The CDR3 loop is CARGQGNYGYTF. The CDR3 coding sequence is TGTGCCAGGGGACAGGGTAATTATGGCTACACCTTC.

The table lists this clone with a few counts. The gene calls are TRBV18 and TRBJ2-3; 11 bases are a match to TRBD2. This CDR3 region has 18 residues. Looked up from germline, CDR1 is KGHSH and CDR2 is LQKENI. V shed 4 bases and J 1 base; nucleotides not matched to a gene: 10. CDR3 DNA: TGTGCCAGCTCACTACAACACTCGACTAGCGGGGGCACAGATACGCAGTATTTT. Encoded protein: CASSLQHSTSGGTDTQYF.

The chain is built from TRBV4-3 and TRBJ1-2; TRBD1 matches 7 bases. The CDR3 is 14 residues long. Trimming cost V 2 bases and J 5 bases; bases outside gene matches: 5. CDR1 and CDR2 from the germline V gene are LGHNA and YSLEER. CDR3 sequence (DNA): TGCGCCAGCAGCCAACCGGGACAGAGTTATGGCTACACCTTC. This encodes CASSQPGQSYGYTF.

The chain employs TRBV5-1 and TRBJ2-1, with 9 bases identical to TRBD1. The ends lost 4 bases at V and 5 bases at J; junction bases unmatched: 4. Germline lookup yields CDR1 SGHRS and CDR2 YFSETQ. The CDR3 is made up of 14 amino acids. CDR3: CASSVGQGNNEQFF. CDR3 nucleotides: TGCGCCAGCAGCGTGGGACAGGGAAACAATGAGCAGTTCTTC. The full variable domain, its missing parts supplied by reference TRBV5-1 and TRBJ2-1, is KAGVTQTPRYLIKTRGQQVTLSCSPISGHRSVSWYQQTPGQGLQFLFEYFSETQRNKGNFPGRFSGRQFSNSRSEMNVSTLELGDSALYLCASSVGQGNNEQFFGPGTRLTVL.

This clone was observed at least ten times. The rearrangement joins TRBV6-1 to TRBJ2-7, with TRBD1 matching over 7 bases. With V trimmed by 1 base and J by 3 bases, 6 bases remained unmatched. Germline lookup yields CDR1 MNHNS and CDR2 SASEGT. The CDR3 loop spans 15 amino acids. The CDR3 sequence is CASSEGTGGGYEQYV. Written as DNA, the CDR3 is TGTGCCAGCAGTGAAGGGACAGGCGGCGGCTACGAGCAGTACGTC.

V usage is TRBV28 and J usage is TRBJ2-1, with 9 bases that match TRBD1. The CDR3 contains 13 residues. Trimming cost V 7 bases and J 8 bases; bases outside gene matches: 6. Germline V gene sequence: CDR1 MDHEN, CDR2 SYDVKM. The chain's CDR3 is CASIRTGGDEQFF. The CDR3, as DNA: TGTGCCAGCATCCGTACAGGGGGCGATGAGCAGTTCTTC.

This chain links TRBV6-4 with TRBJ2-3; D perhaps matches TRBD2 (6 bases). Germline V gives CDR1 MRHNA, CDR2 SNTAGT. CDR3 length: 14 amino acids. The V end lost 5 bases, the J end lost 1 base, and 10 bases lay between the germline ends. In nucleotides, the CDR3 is TGTGCCAGCAGTATCGGCGGGGGCACAGATACGCAGTATTTT. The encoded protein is CASSIGGGTDTQYF.

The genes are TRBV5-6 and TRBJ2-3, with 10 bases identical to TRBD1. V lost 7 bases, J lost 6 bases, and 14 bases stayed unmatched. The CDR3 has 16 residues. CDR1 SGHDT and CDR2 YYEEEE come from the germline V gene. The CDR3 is CASGLQGGDRGDTQYF. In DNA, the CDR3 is TGTGCCAGCGGACTCCAAGGGGGGGACAGGGGTGATACGCAGTATTTT.

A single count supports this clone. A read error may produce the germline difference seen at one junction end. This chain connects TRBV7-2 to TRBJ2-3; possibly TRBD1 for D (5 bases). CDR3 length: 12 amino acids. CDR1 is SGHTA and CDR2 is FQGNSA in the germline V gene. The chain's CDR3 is CASSYLTATQYF. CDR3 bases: TGTGCCAGCAGCTATCTGACAGCTACGCAGTATTTT.

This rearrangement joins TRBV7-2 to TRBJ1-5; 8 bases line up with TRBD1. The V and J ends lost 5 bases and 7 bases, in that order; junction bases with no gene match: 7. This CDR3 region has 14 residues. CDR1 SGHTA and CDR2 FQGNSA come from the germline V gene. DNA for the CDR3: TGTGCCAGCAGCCCAGGACAGGGATTACAGCCCCAGCATTTT. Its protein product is CASSPGQGLQPQHF.

The DNA for the CDR3 is TGTGCCAGCAGTTTAGAACGCGGGGTCTACAATGAGCAGTTCTTC. The encoded protein is CASSLERGVYNEQFF. V usage is TRBV27 and J usage is TRBJ2-1; D possibly corresponds to TRBD2 (6 bases). The CDR3 sequence is 15 residues long. The ends were cut back, 2 bases at V and 3 bases at J, with 11 bases in the middle. Germline V gives CDR1 MNHEY, CDR2 SMNVEV (reference sequence).

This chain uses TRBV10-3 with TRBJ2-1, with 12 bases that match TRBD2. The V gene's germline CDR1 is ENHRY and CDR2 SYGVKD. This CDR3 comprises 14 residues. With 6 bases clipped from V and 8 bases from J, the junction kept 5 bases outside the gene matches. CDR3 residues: CAIRSSGGAHEQFF. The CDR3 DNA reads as TGTGCCATCAGATCTAGCGGGGGGGCCCATGAGCAGTTCTTC.

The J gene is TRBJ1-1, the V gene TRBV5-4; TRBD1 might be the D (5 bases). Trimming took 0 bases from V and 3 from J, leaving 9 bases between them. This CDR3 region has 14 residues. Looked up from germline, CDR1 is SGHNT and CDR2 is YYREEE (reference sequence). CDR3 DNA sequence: TGTGCCAGCAGCTTGGGGGGCGACGACACTGAAGCTTTCTTT. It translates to CASSLGGDDTEAFF.